The 14 T cell receptor beta chains below all came from one sample that was sequenced in a study of somatic mutations in cytotoxic T cells in rheumatoid arthritis. Generated by immunoSEQ multiplex PCR, the TCRdb table keeps only in-frame clones and is missing some. The profile covers 25,000 to 30,000 clones, with about 80% appearing a single time and over 5% taken by the ten largest. The sample taken for sequencing was CD8+ T cells sorted from blood. The receptors shown here come from a man in his fifties in good health.

This chain uses TRBV4-1 with TRBJ2-3, with D perhaps matching TRBD1 (6 bases). Trimming took 4 bases from V and 1 from J, leaving 9 bases between them. The CDR3 sequence is 14 residues long. Germline CDR1 MGHRA, CDR2 YSYEKL. CDR3 sequence (DNA): TGCGCCAGCAGCCCGGACAGCCGCACAGATACGCAGTATTTT. It codes for CASSPDSRTDTQYF.

The chain joins TRBV5-5 to TRBJ2-7, with 7 bases aligning to TRBD1. CDR3 length equals 15 residues. CDR1 and CDR2 (germline): SGHKS, YYEKEE (reference sequence). J gave up 5 bases and V 1 base, and 9 bases lay outside the gene matches. This CDR3 is CASSLMPGQFNEQYF. CDR3 sequence (DNA): TGTGCCAGCAGCTTGATGCCGGGACAGTTCAACGAGCAGTACTTC.

V and J are TRBV9 and TRBJ2-7; D not certain. Trimming took off 7 bases at V and 3 bases at J, with 11 bases between the two ends. The CDR3 totals 12 residues. Germline CDR1 SGDLS, CDR2 YYNGEE. The DNA of the CDR3 is TGTGCCAGCTCTAAGAACAGCTACGAGCAGTACTTC. This gives the protein CASSKNSYEQYF.

V gene TRBV19 combines with J gene TRBJ2-7, with TRBD2 as a possible D gene (6 bases). Germline V gene data show CDR1 as LNHDA and CDR2 as SQIVND (reference sequence). The CDR3 is 16 residues long. Trimming cost V 0 bases and J 2 bases, with 14 bases left between them. The CDR3 protein is CASSIEGGANTYEQYF. CDR3 DNA sequence: TGTGCCAGTAGTATAGAGGGGGGAGCGAATACCTACGAGCAGTACTTC.

The rearrangement uses TRBV5-6 and TRBJ2-5, with D hard to call. Germline V gene lookup returns CDR1 SGHDT and CDR2 YYEEEE. CDR3 size: 16 residues. V gave up 4 bases and J gave up 4 bases, with 20 bases separating them. CDR3 sequence reads: CASSPFSVGLRETQYF. The CDR3 DNA sequence: TGTGCCAGCAGCCCGTTCAGCGTGGGTCTCAGAGAGACCCAGTACTTC.

The count of this clone is one. The V and J genes are TRBV23-1 and TRBJ1-5; D is unresolved. TRBV23-1 has ORF status, its function being uncertain. The CDR3 length is 18 residues. Trimming cost V 6 bases and J 7 bases, with 28 bases left between them. CDR3 sequence: CASRRYPTSQALRQPQHF. CDR3 DNA sequence: TGCGCCAGCAGACGATACCCGACCAGTCAGGCCCTCCGGCAGCCCCAGCATTTT.

V is TRBV6-1 and J is TRBJ2-7; D ambiguous. The germline V and J ends were trimmed by 2 bases and 4 bases, with 3 bases remaining between them. The germline V gene has CDR1 MNHNS and CDR2 SASEGT. This CDR3 spans 11 amino acids. The CDR3 spells CASSERYEQYF. The CDR3 nucleotides read TGTGCCAGCAGTGAAAGGTACGAGCAGTACTTC.

This chain links TRBV7-8 with TRBJ1-1, with TRBD1 matching 8 bases. Germline CDR1 SGHVS, CDR2 FQNEAQ. J gave up 8 bases and V 5 bases, and 13 bases lay outside the gene matches. The CDR3 runs to 15 residues. The CDR3 bases are TGTGCCAGCAGCCCGGGGACAGGCCTGAGGGGGGAAGCTTTCTTT. Its translation is CASSPGTGLRGEAFF.

This chain uses TRBV27 with TRBJ2-7, with D perhaps TRBD1 (5 bases). Trimming took off 4 bases at V and 2 bases at J, with 12 bases between the two ends. Germline lookup yields CDR1 MNHEY and CDR2 SMNVEV (reference sequence). This CDR3 is built from 14 residues. The CDR3 DNA sequence: TGTGCCAGCAGTTCACAGGAGACCGCCTACGAGCAGTACTTC. This gives the protein CASSSQETAYEQYF.

This clone appeared a few times. The chain couples TRBV6-5 to TRBJ1-1; D is unclear. Germline V gene lookup returns CDR1 MNHEY and CDR2 SVGAGI. The V gene lost 3 bases and the J gene lost 0 bases, with 5 bases spanning the gap. This CDR3 is built from 13 residues. The chain's CDR3 is CASSYNMNTEAFF. The CDR3 DNA follows: TGTGCCAGCAGTTATAACATGAACACTGAAGCTTTCTTT.

The gene calls are TRBV15 and TRBJ2-7; TRBD1 is a possible D gene (6 bases). Germline V lookup: CDR1 LNHNV, CDR2 YYDKDF (reference sequence). The CDR3 is made up of 15 amino acids. V lost 4 bases and J 3 bases, leaving 16 bases between the germline ends. CDR3 in DNA: TGTGCCACCAGCAAAGCCGGGACACGACGCTACGAGCAGTACTTC. Protein product: CATSKAGTRRYEQYF.

The chain joins TRBV19 to TRBJ2-7; D may be TRBD2 (7 bases). CDR3 length equals 16 residues. CDR1 LNHDA and CDR2 SQIVND come from the germline V gene (reference sequence). V lost 6 bases, J lost 4 bases, and 22 bases lay in between. The CDR3 region has the DNA TGTGCCAGTAGCCCAGGAGGGGGACTACCAATATACGAGCAGTACTTC. This codes for CASSPGGGLPIYEQYF.

The rearrangement joins TRBV15 to TRBJ2-5, with TRBD1 matching 11 bases. CDR1 LNHNV and CDR2 YYDKDF come from the germline V gene (reference sequence). The trim removed 5 bases at V and 1 base at J, leaving 3 bases unmatched. The CDR3 totals 15 residues. CDR3 loop: CATSRGTGGQETQYF. The CDR3 DNA is TGTGCCACCAGCCGCGGGACAGGGGGCCAAGAGACCCAGTACTTC.

This chain links TRBV6-5 with TRBJ1-2, with D possibly being TRBD1 (5 bases). The CDR3 sequence is 16 residues long. Between the trimmed V and J ends, which lost 2 bases and 4 bases, there was a span of 17 bases. CDR1 and CDR2 from the germline V gene are MNHEY and SVGAGI. The CDR3 DNA follows: TGTGCCAGCAGTTACCAAGGGGACGACTATTTCTATGGCTACACCTTC. Translated: CASSYQGDDYFYGYTF.